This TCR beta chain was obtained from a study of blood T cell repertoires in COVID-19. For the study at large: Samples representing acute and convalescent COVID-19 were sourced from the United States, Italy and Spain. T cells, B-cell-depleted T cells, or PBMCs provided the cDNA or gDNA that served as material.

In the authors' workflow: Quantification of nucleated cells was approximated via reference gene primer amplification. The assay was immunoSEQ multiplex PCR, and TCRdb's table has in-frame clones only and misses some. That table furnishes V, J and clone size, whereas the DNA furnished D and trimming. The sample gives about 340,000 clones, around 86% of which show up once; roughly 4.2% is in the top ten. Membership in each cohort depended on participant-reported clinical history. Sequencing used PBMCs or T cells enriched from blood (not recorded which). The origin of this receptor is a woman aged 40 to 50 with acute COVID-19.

The CDR3 loop is CATEWTDQGDTQYF. The CDR3 DNA sequence: TGTGCCACAGAGTGGACAGACCAAGGAGATACGCAGTATTTT. V usage is TRBV2 and J usage is TRBJ2-3; weak D call: TRBD1 (6 bases). The germline V and J ends were trimmed by 10 bases and 5 bases, with 19 bases remaining between them. CDR3 length: 14 residues. Germline CDR1 SNHLY, CDR2 FYNNEI. Using reference TRBV2 and TRBJ2-3 for the parts outside the CDR3, the full variable domain is EPEVTQTPSHQVTQMGQEVILRCVPISNHLYFYWYRQILGQKVEFLVSFYNNEISEKSEIFDDQFSVERPDGSNFTLKIRSTKLEDSAMYFCATEWTDQGDTQYFGPGTRLTVL.